This T cell receptor beta chain was obtained from a study of blood T cell repertoires in COVID-19. Study-wide context: Acute and convalescent COVID-19 samples came from the United States, Italy and Spain. Nucleic acid was either cDNA or gDNA, and it came from T cells, B-cell-depleted T cells, or PBMCs.

This clone was found once. Original analysis: Amplified reference gene primers provided the basis for estimating nucleated cell counts. Clones were sequenced by immunoSEQ multiplex PCR, and TCRdb holds only the in-frame ones, with some missing. The DNA was the basis for D and trimming; V, J and clone size are from that table. This sample has around 120,000 clones, with about 90% found just once. The V gene's germline CDR1 is MDHEN and CDR2 SYDVKM. The CDR3 extends over 16 amino acids. Trimming took 6 bases from V and 2 from J; bases not matched to a gene: 11. This sequence originates from a human donor in a cohort sampled during active COVID-19. The rearrangement uses TRBV28 and TRBJ2-7; TRBD2 matches 9 bases. Sequenced material: peripheral blood. The CDR3, as DNA: TGTGCCAGCAGCTTCACCCTAGCGGGGTTGACCTACGAGCAGTACTTC. It specifies CASSFTLAGLTYEQYF. Full variable domain (missing parts from reference TRBV28 and TRBJ2-7): DVKVTQSSRYLVKRTGEKVFLECVQDMDHENMFWYRQDPGLGLRLIYFSYDVKMKEKGDIPEGYSVSREKKERFSLILESASTNQTSMYLCASSFTLAGLTYEQYFGPGTRLTVT.